The 32 T cell receptor beta chains given below trace back to one sample, sequenced in a study of blood T cell repertoires in COVID-19. Sequencing was performed with immunoSEQ multiplex PCR; in TCRdb, only in-frame clones are kept and a portion is missing. The sample holds 180,000 or so clones, 80% to 90% seen once. The source material was peripheral blood. The receptors here all came from a human donor with active or convalescent COVID-19. The donor label of this sample is uncertain.

The chain has TRBV18 and TRBJ1-1, with 7 bases matching TRBD1. CDR3 size: 13 residues. Trimming at V came to 6 bases and at J to 10 bases, leaving 11 bases not matched to a gene. Germline values: CDR1 KGHSH, CDR2 LQKENI. The CDR3 DNA follows: TGTGCCAGCTCTCGCGACAGGGAGGTGTCAGCTTTCTTT. It specifies CASSRDREVSAFF. The full variable domain, rest sourced from reference TRBV18 and TRBJ1-1, is NAGVMQNPRHLVRRRGQEARLRCSPMKGHSHVYWYRQLPEEGLKFMVYLQKENIIDESGMPKERFSAEFPKEGPSILRIQQVVRGDSAAYFCASSRDREVSAFFGQGTRLTVV.

This clone was observed a single time. V is TRBV4-3 and J is TRBJ2-3, with 12 positions matching TRBD2. This CDR3 contains 19 residues. Germline loops: CDR1 LGHNA, CDR2 YSLEER. The ends lost 0 bases at V and 6 bases at J; junction bases unmatched: 13. The CDR3 DNA follows: TGCGCCAGCAGCCAAGATCGGGCTAGCGGGGGGGCCACATCCGATACGCAGTATTTT. Translating gives CASSQDRASGGATSDTQYF.

V is TRBV5-4 and J is TRBJ1-6; the match to TRBD1 covers 7 bases. Germline V gene data show CDR1 as SGHNT and CDR2 as YYREEE (reference sequence). This CDR3 has 15 residues. The V and J ends lost 0 bases and 7 bases, in that order; junction bases with no gene match: 4. CDR3 loop: CASSLDMTGNSPLHF. The CDR3 DNA is TGTGCCAGCAGCTTGGATATGACAGGGAATTCACCCCTCCACTTT.

V and J are TRBV11-2 and TRBJ2-7, with D possibly being TRBD1 (6 bases). Per germline, CDR1 SGHAT and CDR2 FQNNGV. Trimming removed 3 bases at V and 3 bases at J, with 9 bases between. CDR3 length equals 13 residues. Here the CDR3 DNA reads TGTGCCAGCAGCTTCACAGGGCTCTACGAGCAGTACTTC. The encoded protein is CASSFTGLYEQYF. The complete variable domain, with remaining parts taken from reference TRBV11-2 and TRBJ2-7, reads EAGVAQSPRYKIIEKRQSVAFWCNPISGHATLYWYQQILGQGPKLLIQFQNNGVVDDSQLPKDRFSAERLKGVDSTLKIQPAKLEDSAVYLCASSFTGLYEQYFGPGTRLTVT.

The chain combines TRBV7-9 with TRBJ2-1; TRBD2 agrees at 9 bases. Germline CDR1 reads SEHNR; CDR2 reads FQNEAQ (reference sequence). J was trimmed by 9 bases and V by 3 bases; bases with no gene match: 6. The CDR3 extends over 14 amino acids. CDR3 nucleotides: TGTGCCAGCAGCTTTAGCGGGAGTCACGGTGAGCAGTTCTTC. Residues: CASSFSGSHGEQFF.

V is TRBV9 and J is TRBJ2-1, with D possibly TRBD2 on 5 matching bases. CDR3 size: 13 residues. Germline values: CDR1 SGDLS, CDR2 YYNGEE. Trimming left V 2 bases short and J 2 bases short, with 5 bases between. CDR3 amino acids: CASSVGTYNEQFF. The CDR3 coding sequence is TGTGCCAGCAGCGTCGGGACCTACAATGAGCAGTTCTTC.

The chain is built from TRBV5-1 and TRBJ2-1; maybe TRBD1 (5 bases). The V end was cut by 4 bases, the J end by 3 bases, with 23 bases between. Germline V gene data show CDR1 as SGHRS and CDR2 as YFSETQ. The CDR3 is made up of 18 amino acids. DNA of the CDR3: TGCGCCAGCAGCAAAGAGCAGGGTGGGCTAGTTCTCTACAATGAGCAGTTCTTC. Translating it yields CASSKEQGGLVLYNEQFF.

The rearrangement uses TRBV5-1 and TRBJ1-4; D is unclear. The V gene lost 3 bases and the J gene lost 7 bases, with 28 bases spanning the gap. The CDR3 has 19 residues. Germline V gene sequence: CDR1 SGHRS, CDR2 YFSETQ. The DNA for the CDR3 is TGCGCCAGCAGCTCGGGCTTCTTCGTGCCAAGCGGGTCGGGTGAAAAACTGTTTTTT. Its protein product is CASSSGFFVPSGSGEKLFF.

The gene calls are TRBV12-3 or TRBV12-4 and TRBJ1-2, with TRBD1 matching 7 bases. The CDR3 is 13 amino acids. V shed 6 bases and J 6 bases; nucleotides not matched to a gene: 7. This CDR3 reads CASSRQGPHGYTF. The CDR3 DNA reads as TGTGCCAGCAGCCGACAGGGTCCCCATGGCTACACCTTC.

This sequence joins TRBV19 and TRBJ1-2; tentative D call: TRBD1 (5 bases). The CDR3 has 16 residues. Germline V gives CDR1 LNHDA, CDR2 SQIVND (reference sequence). V shed 6 bases and J shed 4 bases, with 21 bases lying between them. The CDR3 spells CASSQNVPQELYGYTF. DNA of the CDR3: TGTGCCAGTAGCCAGAATGTTCCACAGGAACTCTATGGCTACACCTTC.

V gene TRBV7-2 combines with J gene TRBJ2-2, with D possibly TRBD1 on 5 matching bases. Trimming removed 2 bases from V and 3 bases from J, with 10 bases in between. Per the germline V gene, CDR1 is SGHTA and CDR2 is FQGNSA. There are 15 residues in the CDR3. The CDR3 DNA reads TGTGCCAGCAGCTTACAGGGATTGGACACCGGGGAGCTGTTTTTT. Encoded protein: CASSLQGLDTGELFF.

The rearrangement uses TRBV7-9 and TRBJ2-7, with 8 bases lining up with TRBD1. Germline V gives CDR1 SEHNR, CDR2 FQNEAQ (reference sequence). CDR3 length: 11 amino acids. The V segment lost 4 bases and the J segment 9 bases; nucleotides outside the gene matches: 2. CDR3 nucleotide sequence: TGTGCCAGCAGCTCCGACAGGGGGCAGTACTTC. This sequence encodes CASSSDRGQYF.

The rearrangement links TRBV5-4 to TRBJ2-5; 12 bases are shared with TRBD2. After removal of 5 bases from V and 0 bases from J, the junction contained 8 bases not matched to a gene. CDR3 size: 17 residues. CDR1 is SGHNT and CDR2 is YYREEE in the germline V gene (reference sequence). The CDR3 nucleotides are TGTGCCAGCAGGGCGGGGCTAGCGGGAGGGAACCAAGAGACCCAGTACTTC. Protein sequence: CASRAGLAGGNQETQYF.

The gene calls are TRBV19 and TRBJ1-2; weak D call: TRBD1 (5 bases). The CDR3 runs to 13 residues. Trimming removed 5 bases at V and 8 bases at J, with 15 bases between. Germline V lookup: CDR1 LNHDA, CDR2 SQIVND (reference sequence). CDR3 nucleotides: TGTGCCAGTAGTGCACGGACATGGGGAGGCTACACCTTC. The encoded protein is CASSARTWGGYTF.

The chain recombines TRBV10-3 with TRBJ1-3, with 8 bases aligning to TRBD1. This CDR3 is built from 14 residues. Germline V gene data show CDR1 as ENHRY and CDR2 as SYGVKD. J lost 3 bases, V lost 6 bases, and 4 bases had no gene match. The CDR3: CAISLTGDGNTIYF. The CDR3 nucleotides are TGTGCCATCAGCCTGACAGGGGATGGAAACACCATATATTTT.

The chain is built from TRBV29-1 and TRBJ2-7, with 10 bases identical to TRBD1. Germline CDR1 and CDR2: SQVTM and ANQGSEA. The CDR3 loop spans 12 amino acids. J lost 4 bases, V lost 7 bases, and 4 bases had no gene match. CDR3 in amino acids: CSAWDRGYEQYF. DNA for the CDR3: TGCAGCGCGTGGGACAGGGGATACGAGCAGTACTTC.

This rearrangement joins TRBV27 to TRBJ1-2; weak D call: TRBD1 (6 bases). The CDR3 is 14 amino acids. CDR1 and CDR2 (germline): MNHEY, SMNVEV (reference sequence). Trimming removed 6 bases from V and 10 bases from J, with 21 bases in between. CDR3: CASRLTTGSLFYTF. The DNA for the CDR3 is TGTGCCAGCAGGCTAACGACAGGTTCCTTATTCTACACCTTC.

V gene TRBV5-5 combines with J gene TRBJ2-3; possibly TRBD1 for D (6 bases). Germline loops: CDR1 SGHKS, CDR2 YYEKEE (reference sequence). The ends were cut back, 4 bases at V and 2 bases at J, with 11 bases in the middle. The CDR3 is 14 amino acids. CDR3 nucleotide sequence: TGTGCCAGCAGCAACCGGGACAACACAGATACGCAGTATTTT. Its protein is CASSNRDNTDTQYF.

V is TRBV7-9 and J is TRBJ2-1, with 11 nucleotides matching TRBD1. V gave up 5 bases and J gave up 6 bases; unmatched junction bases: 6. Germline CDR1 reads SEHNR; CDR2 reads FQNEAQ (reference sequence). The CDR3 is 15 amino acids. CDR3 sequence reads: CASSQGQGAFNEQFF. DNA of the CDR3: TGTGCCAGCAGCCAAGGACAGGGGGCCTTCAATGAGCAGTTCTTC.

V gene TRBV6-1 combines with J gene TRBJ1-1, with 9 bases aligning to TRBD1. CDR1 is MNHNS and CDR2 is SASEGT in the germline V gene. This CDR3 has 16 residues. The V segment lost 1 base and the J segment 3 bases; nucleotides outside the gene matches: 6. Here the CDR3 DNA reads TGTGCCAGCAGTGAAGTCCCGGGACAGGGCCACACTGAAGCTTTCTTT. Amino acids: CASSEVPGQGHTEAFF.

This sequence joins TRBV19 and TRBJ1-5; no definite D call. Trimming shortened V by 3 bases and J by 0 bases, and 15 bases separated the two germline ends. Germline-derived CDR1 and CDR2 are LNHDA and SQIVND (reference sequence). The length of the CDR3 is 17 residues. CDR3 sequence reads: CASSIPSRKNSNQPQHF. The CDR3 DNA sequence: TGTGCCAGTAGTATCCCCTCCAGGAAAAATAGCAATCAGCCCCAGCATTTT.

The chain couples TRBV14 to TRBJ1-2; D might be TRBD1 (6 bases). Trimming left V 6 bases short and J 5 bases short, with 13 bases between. The germline CDR1 and CDR2 sequences are SGHDN and FVKESK. This CDR3 spans 13 amino acids. The CDR3: CASSLGGEYGYTF. The CDR3 DNA reads as TGTGCCAGCAGTCTAGGGGGAGAATATGGCTACACCTTC.

This chain joins TRBV6-5 and TRBJ1-4; D possibly corresponds to TRBD1 (6 bases). CDR1 is MNHEY, CDR2 SVGAGI, per germline. The germline V and J ends were trimmed by 7 bases and 8 bases, with 17 bases remaining between them. CDR3 size: 14 residues. In nucleotides, the CDR3 is TGTGCCAGCACCGTCGCCGGGACACTAGAAAAACTGTTTTTT. Translation: CASTVAGTLEKLFF.

This clone was found a few times. The CDR3 sequence: CASSPGTGRRGEQYF. DNA of the CDR3: TGTGCCAGCAGCCCCGGGACAGGGAGACGTGGGGAGCAGTACTTC. The chain recombines TRBV7-8 with TRBJ2-7, with 9 bases aligning to TRBD1. Germline V gene sequence: CDR1 SGHVS, CDR2 FQNEAQ. Trimming cost V 5 bases and J 7 bases; bases outside gene matches: 12. The CDR3 totals 15 residues.

The sample holds one count of this clone. The chain carries TRBV7-2 and TRBJ2-1; D uncertain. Trimming took 5 bases from V and 9 from J, leaving 8 bases between them. This CDR3 comprises 11 residues. Germline-derived CDR1 and CDR2 are SGHTA and FQGNSA. The CDR3 loop reads CASSASIEQFF. Here the CDR3 DNA reads TGTGCCAGCAGCGCCAGTATTGAGCAGTTCTTC. The variable domain in full, with the rest retrieved from reference TRBV7-2 and TRBJ2-1, is GAGVSQSPSNKVTEKGKDVELRCDPISGHTALYWYRQSLGQGLEFLIYFQGNSAPDKSGLPSDRFSAERTGGSVSTLTIQRTQQEDSAVYLCASSASIEQFFGPGTRLTVL.

The gene calls are TRBV7-2 and TRBJ2-5, with TRBD2 as a possible D gene (6 bases). The length of the CDR3 is 15 residues. The germline gives CDR1 SGHTA, CDR2 FQGNSA. V was trimmed by 2 bases and J by 4 bases, leaving 14 bases between them. The CDR3 loop reads CASSLMPGSGETQYF. DNA for the CDR3: TGTGCCAGCAGCTTAATGCCCGGGAGTGGAGAGACCCAGTACTTC.

The rearrangement joins TRBV5-1 to TRBJ2-1; 8 bases are a match to TRBD2. The CDR3 consists of 14 residues. The V gene end was trimmed by 2 bases and the J gene end by 7 bases; junction bases not matched to a gene: 5. CDR1 is SGHRS and CDR2 is YFSETQ in the germline V gene. The DNA of the CDR3 is TGCGCCAGCAGCTTCGGGACTAGAACGAATGAGCAGTTCTTC. This codes for CASSFGTRTNEQFF.

CDR3 bases: TGCGCCAGCAGCCCCCGGAACCCCCGGGACTACCGAGGCTACACCTTC. It is translated as CASSPRNPRDYRGYTF. The chain is built from TRBV5-1 and TRBJ1-2; weak D call: TRBD1 (5 bases). This CDR3 is 16 amino acids long. CDR1 is SGHRS and CDR2 is YFSETQ in the germline V gene. V was cut by 4 bases and J by 8 bases, with 24 bases left in between.

This rearrangement joins TRBV27 to TRBJ1-6; the match to TRBD1 covers 9 bases. The CDR3 runs 14 residues. The V and J ends lost 8 bases and 13 bases, in that order; junction bases with no gene match: 12. Germline V lookup: CDR1 MNHEY, CDR2 SMNVEV (reference sequence). The CDR3 DNA reads as TGTGCCAGCGCTTCCGGGACAGGGTATCCGCCCCTCCACTTT. Protein: CASASGTGYPPLHF.

This rearrangement joins TRBV7-2 to TRBJ2-6, with D possibly TRBD2 on 5 matching bases. The germline V gene encodes CDR1 SGHTA and CDR2 FQGNSA. The CDR3 length is 15 residues. Deletions cut 2 bases from V and 2 bases from J, with 7 bases between. DNA of the CDR3: TGTGCCAGCAGCTTAACTAGAACTGGGGCCAACGTCCTGACTTTC. It translates to CASSLTRTGANVLTF.

This clone occurred once. This sequence joins TRBV4-3 and TRBJ1-4, with a tentative D call TRBD1 (6 bases). The germline V gene has CDR1 LGHNA and CDR2 YSLEER. This CDR3 has 18 residues. Trimming removed 0 bases from V and 5 bases from J, with 19 bases in between. In nucleotides, the CDR3 is TGCGCCAGCAGCCAAGAAACCCCGTCCACAGGGCCAAATGAAAAACTGTTTTTT. As protein: CASSQETPSTGPNEKLFF.

V is TRBV4-3 and J is TRBJ1-6, with 12 bases matching TRBD1. The length of the CDR3 is 17 residues. Trimming removed 0 bases from V and 7 bases from J; junction bases left unmatched: 4. Germline CDR1 reads LGHNA; CDR2 reads YSLEER. The CDR3, as DNA: TGCGCCAGCAGCCAAGATGGGACAGGGGGCCGCAATTCACCCCTCCACTTT. It is translated as CASSQDGTGGRNSPLHF.